Listed below are T cell receptor beta chains from one sample, sequenced in a study of T cell responses to AZD1222 COVID-19 vaccine. Clones were read by immunoSEQ multiplex PCR, and TCRdb kept only the in-frame ones, dropping some. The sample comprises fewer than 200,000 clones, about 90% of which are singletons, and less than 2.5% rests with the top ten. The sample consisted of peripheral blood, taken on day 0 of AZD1222 vaccination. The receptors shown here come from an adult in good health. CDR3s include the opening cysteine and the closing phenylalanine or tryptophan.

v_call: TRBV27
cdr3_aa: CASTHWGAAGAVTGELFF

v_call: TRBV13
cdr3_aa: CASSLDEGRGTEAFF

v_call: TRBV3-1/TRBV3-2
cdr3_aa: CASSQGRDTEAFF

v_call: TRBV10-3
cdr3_aa: CAISESGRTEAFF

v_call: TRBV7-8
cdr3_aa: CASSPKAGTYEQYF

v_call: TRBV15
cdr3_aa: CATSSDDWGVQGTYEQYF

v_call: TRBV5-1
cdr3_aa: CASSYNRLNTEAFF

v_call: TRBV20-1
cdr3_aa: CSAREGGTLYGYTF

v_call: TRBV25-1
cdr3_aa: CASSEAGHQYF

v_call: TRBV3-1/TRBV3-2
cdr3_aa: CASRDRGSGTEAFF

v_call: TRBV11-3
cdr3_aa: CASSYHTDTQYF

v_call: TRBV28
cdr3_aa: CASRGDSNQPQHF

v_call: TRBV19
cdr3_aa: CASSGSGTDTQYF

v_call: TRBV5-5
cdr3_aa: CASSLASETGSYEQYF

v_call: TRBV18
cdr3_aa: CASSPPTGTVEQYF

v_call: TRBV9
cdr3_aa: CASSSKDWQTDTQYF

v_call: TRBV15
cdr3_aa: CATSRDRGREQYF

v_call: TRBV5-4
cdr3_aa: CASSAGTPPGETQYF

v_call: TRBV7-8
cdr3_aa: CASSNTFSNQPQHF

v_call: TRBV28
cdr3_aa: CASSLGSTDTQYF

v_call: TRBV19
cdr3_aa: CATHSYNEQFF

v_call: TRBV3-1/TRBV3-2
cdr3_aa: CASSSPGTGVPDEQFF

v_call: TRBV28
cdr3_aa: CASSSPYRRGDQETQYF

v_call: TRBV6-5
cdr3_aa: CASNRGTDYEQYF

v_call: TRBV19
cdr3_aa: CASSEGSNQPQHF

v_call: TRBV7-2
cdr3_aa: CASSPSFRTVLRQYF

v_call: TRBV28
cdr3_aa: CAIGRDTGELFF

v_call: TRBV10-3
cdr3_aa: CAIRGSEETQYF

v_call: TRBV3-1/TRBV3-2
cdr3_aa: CASSPSPYEQYF

v_call: TRBV6-2/TRBV6-3
cdr3_aa: CASSYARGSELGQPQHF

v_call: TRBV5-8
cdr3_aa: CASSLGAGAGANVLTF

v_call: TRBV28
cdr3_aa: CASSSGDHEQYF

v_call: TRBV6-5
cdr3_aa: CASIGAGTANTEAFF

v_call: TRBV19
cdr3_aa: CASSIGQNTEAFF

v_call: TRBV7-2
cdr3_aa: CASSLNRNEKLFF

v_call: TRBV5-4
cdr3_aa: CASSLVTGRGKSPLHF

v_call: TRBV19
cdr3_aa: CASTYSANTGELFF

v_call: TRBV5-1
cdr3_aa: CASTLDRADNSPLHF

v_call: TRBV6-2/TRBV6-3
cdr3_aa: CASSRDREGNEQYF

v_call: TRBV30
cdr3_aa: CAWAITHGGTEAFF

v_call: TRBV7-2
cdr3_aa: CASSLALGLFGGNTEAFF

v_call: TRBV27
cdr3_aa: CASSIFGQGDAQTQYF

v_call: TRBV21-1
cdr3_aa: CASSKQGETQYF

v_call: TRBV11-2
cdr3_aa: CASSLRQANQPQHF

v_call: TRBV6-6
cdr3_aa: CASSSRREVGNTIYF

v_call: TRBV28
cdr3_aa: CASSLGGLTNEKLFF